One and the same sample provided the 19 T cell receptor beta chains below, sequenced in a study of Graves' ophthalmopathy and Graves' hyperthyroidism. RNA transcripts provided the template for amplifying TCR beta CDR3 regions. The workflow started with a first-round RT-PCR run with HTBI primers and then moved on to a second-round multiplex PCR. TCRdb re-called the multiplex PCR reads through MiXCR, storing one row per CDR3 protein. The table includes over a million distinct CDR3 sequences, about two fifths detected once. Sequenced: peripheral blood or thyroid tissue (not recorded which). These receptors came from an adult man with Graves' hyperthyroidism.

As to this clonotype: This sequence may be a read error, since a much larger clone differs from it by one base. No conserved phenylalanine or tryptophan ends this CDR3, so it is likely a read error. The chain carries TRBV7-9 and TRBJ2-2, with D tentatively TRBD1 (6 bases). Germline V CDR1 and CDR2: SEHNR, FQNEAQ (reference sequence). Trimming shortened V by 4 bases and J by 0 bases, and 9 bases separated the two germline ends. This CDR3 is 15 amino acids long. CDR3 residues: CASSSDSTNTGELFL. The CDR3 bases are TGTGCCAGCAGCTCGGACAGTACGAACACCGGGGAGCTGTTTCTT.

CDR3 nucleotides: TGTGCCAGCAGTGCCCCCGGGACTAGCGGGGGAGGGACCCAGTACTTC. Translating it yields CASSAPGTSGGGTQYF. This chain joins TRBV2 and TRBJ2-5, with TRBD2 matching 14 bases. Trimming at V came to 4 bases and at J to 7 bases, leaving 8 bases not matched to a gene. Per the germline V gene, CDR1 is SNHLY and CDR2 is FYNNEI. CDR3 length: 16 amino acids.

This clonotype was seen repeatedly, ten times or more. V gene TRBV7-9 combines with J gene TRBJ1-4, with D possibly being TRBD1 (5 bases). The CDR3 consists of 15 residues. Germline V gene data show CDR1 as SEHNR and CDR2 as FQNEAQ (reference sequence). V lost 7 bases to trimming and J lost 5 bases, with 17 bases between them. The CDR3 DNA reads TGTGCCAGCAAACACGGGGGAGGATTGAATGAAAAACTGTTTTTT. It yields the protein CASKHGGGLNEKLFF.

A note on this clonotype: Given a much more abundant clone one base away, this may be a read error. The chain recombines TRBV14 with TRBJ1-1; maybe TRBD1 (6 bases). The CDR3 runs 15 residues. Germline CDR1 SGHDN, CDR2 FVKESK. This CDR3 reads CASGQHGGLSAEAFF. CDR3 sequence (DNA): TGTGCCAGCGGCCAACATGGGGGGCTTTCTGCTGAAGCTTTCTTT.

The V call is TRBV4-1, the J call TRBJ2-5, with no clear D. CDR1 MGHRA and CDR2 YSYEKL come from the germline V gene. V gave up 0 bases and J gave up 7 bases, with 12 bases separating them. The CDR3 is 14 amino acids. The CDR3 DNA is TGCGCCAGCAGCCAAGATAAACTCTCTGGGACCCAGTACTTC. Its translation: CASSQDKLSGTQYF.

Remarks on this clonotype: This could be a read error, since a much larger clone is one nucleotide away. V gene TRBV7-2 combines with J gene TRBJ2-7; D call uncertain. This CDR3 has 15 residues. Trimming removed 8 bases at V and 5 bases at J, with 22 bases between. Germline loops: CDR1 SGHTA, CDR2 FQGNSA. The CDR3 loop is CASGPQSLKWHEQYF. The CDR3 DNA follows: TGTGCCAGCGGCCCCCAGTCCCTGAAATGGCACGAGCAGTACTTC.

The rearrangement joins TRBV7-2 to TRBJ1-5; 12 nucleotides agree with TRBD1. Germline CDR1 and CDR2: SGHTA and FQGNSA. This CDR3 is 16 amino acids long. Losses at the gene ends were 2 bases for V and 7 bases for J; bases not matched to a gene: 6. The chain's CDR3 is CASSLLGTGGRQPQHF. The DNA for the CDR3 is TGTGCCAGCAGCTTATTGGGGACAGGGGGCCGCCAGCCCCAGCATTTT. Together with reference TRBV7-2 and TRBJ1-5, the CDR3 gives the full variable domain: GAGVSQSPSNKVTEKGKDVELRCDPISGHTALYWYRQSLGQGLEFLIYFQGNSAPDKSGLPSDRFSAERTGGSVSTLTIQRTQQEDSAVYLCASSLLGTGGRQPQHFGDGTRLSIL.

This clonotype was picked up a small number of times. The CDR3 protein is CASSPNGAGQETQYF. The CDR3 DNA sequence: TGTGCCAGCAGCCCCAACGGGGCGGGTCAGGAGACCCAGTACTTC. This sequence joins TRBV5-6 and TRBJ2-5, with D perhaps given as TRBD1 or TRBD2 (5 bases each). V was shortened by 4 bases and J by 5 bases, with 18 bases between the two germline ends. Germline V lookup: CDR1 SGHDT, CDR2 YYEEEE. CDR3 length: 15 amino acids.

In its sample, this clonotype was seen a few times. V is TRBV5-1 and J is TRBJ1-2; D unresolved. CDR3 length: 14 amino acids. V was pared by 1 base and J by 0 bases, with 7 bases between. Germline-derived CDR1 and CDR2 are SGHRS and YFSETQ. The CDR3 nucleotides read TGCGCCAGCAGCTTGCACGGGACTAACTATGGCTACACCTTC. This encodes CASSLHGTNYGYTF.

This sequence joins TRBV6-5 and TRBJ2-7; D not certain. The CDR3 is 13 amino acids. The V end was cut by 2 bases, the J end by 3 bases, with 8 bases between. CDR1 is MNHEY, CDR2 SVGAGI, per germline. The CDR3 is CASSYGHLYEQYF. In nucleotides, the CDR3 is TGTGCCAGCAGTTACGGGCACCTCTACGAGCAGTACTTC.

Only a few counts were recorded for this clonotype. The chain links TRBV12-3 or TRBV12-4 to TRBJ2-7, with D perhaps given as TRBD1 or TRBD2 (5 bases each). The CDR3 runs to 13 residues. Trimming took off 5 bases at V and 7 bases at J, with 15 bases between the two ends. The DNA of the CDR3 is TGTGCCAGCAGTACCTCCGGGACCGGGGAGCAGTACTTC. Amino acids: CASSTSGTGEQYF.

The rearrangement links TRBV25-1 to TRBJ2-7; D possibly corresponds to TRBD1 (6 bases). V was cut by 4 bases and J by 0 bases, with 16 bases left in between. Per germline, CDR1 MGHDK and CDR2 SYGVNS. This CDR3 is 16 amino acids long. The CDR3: CASSGHTGIGSYEQYF. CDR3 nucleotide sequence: TGTGCCAGCAGTGGACATACAGGGATAGGCTCCTACGAGCAGTACTTC.

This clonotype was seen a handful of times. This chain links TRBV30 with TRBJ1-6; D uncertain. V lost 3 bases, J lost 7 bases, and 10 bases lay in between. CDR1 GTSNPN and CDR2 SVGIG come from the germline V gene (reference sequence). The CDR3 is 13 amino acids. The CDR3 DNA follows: TGTGCCTGGAGAGCCCTAGGGAATTCACCCCTCCACTTT. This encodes CAWRALGNSPLHF.

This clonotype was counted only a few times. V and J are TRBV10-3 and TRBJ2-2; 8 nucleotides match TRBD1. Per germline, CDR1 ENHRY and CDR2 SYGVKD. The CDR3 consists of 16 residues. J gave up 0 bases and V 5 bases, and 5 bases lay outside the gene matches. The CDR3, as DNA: TGTGCCATCAGTCAGGACAGGGTAACGAACACCGGGGAGCTGTTTTTT. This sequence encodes CAISQDRVTNTGELFF.

The CDR3 DNA reads TGCAGCGGGAAGGGGGTTTACGAGCAGTACTTC. The encoded protein is CSGKGVYEQYF. The chain carries TRBV29-1 and TRBJ2-7; a possible D gene is TRBD1 (6 bases). CDR1 and CDR2 from the germline V gene are SQVTM and ANQGSEA. This CDR3 has 11 residues. V was trimmed by 7 bases and J by 4 bases, leaving 11 bases between them.

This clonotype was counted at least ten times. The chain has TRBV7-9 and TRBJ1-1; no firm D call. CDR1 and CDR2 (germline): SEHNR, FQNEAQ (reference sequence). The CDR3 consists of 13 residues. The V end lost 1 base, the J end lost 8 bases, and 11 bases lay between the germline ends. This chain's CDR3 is CASSLVWGKEAFF. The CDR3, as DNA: TGTGCCAGCAGCTTAGTGTGGGGAAAGGAAGCTTTCTTT.

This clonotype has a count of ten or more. CDR3 residues: CASSPGQTYGYTF. The DNA for the CDR3 is TGTGCCAGTAGTCCTGGGCAGACCTATGGCTACACCTTC. This chain uses TRBV12-3 or TRBV12-4 with TRBJ1-2; D gene uncertain. The CDR3 length is 13 residues. V lost 9 bases, J lost 4 bases, and 15 bases lay in between.

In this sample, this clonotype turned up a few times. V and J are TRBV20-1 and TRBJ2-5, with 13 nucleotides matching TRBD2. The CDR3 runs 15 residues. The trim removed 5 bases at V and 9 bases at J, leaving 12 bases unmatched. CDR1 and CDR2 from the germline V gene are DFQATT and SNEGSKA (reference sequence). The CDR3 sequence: CSASGTSGAKGAQYF. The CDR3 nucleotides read TGCAGTGCTTCCGGGACTAGCGGGGCAAAAGGGGCCCAGTACTTC.

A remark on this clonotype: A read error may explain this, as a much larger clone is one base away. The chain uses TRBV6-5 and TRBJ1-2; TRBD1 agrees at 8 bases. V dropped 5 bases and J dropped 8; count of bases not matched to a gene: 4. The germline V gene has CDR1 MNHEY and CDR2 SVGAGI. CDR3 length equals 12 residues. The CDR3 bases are TGTGCCAGCAGTGATTCAGGGGGCGGCTACACCTTC. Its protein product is CASSDSGGGYTF.